The present TCR beta chain was sequenced within a study of cytomegalovirus exposure and HLA in healthy donors (dated by TCRdb to about 2017). Notes on the research overall: According to an earlier analysis of a few hundred of the donors, some 170 million T cells yielded some 110 million unique TCR beta sequences and 276 Gb of sequence data. To predict cytomegalovirus infection status, the study combined high-throughput TCR immunosequencing, statistical association of individual TCRs with disease status, and machine learning. HLA typing covered class I and class II loci at four-digit resolution. A later analysis re-examined previously published TCR beta repertoires from 500 to 700 donors and added high-resolution HLA genotyping to investigate patterns of TCR occurrence. Typing coverage differed by locus: A, B, C, DRB1 and DQB1 were typed in about 629-640 donors, DQA1 in 522, DPA1 in around 600, and DPB1 in 450 to 490. Donor age, sex, ethnicity and CMV serostatus were collected together with the repertoire data. The study aimed to test whether signatures of past pathogen exposure could be identified by cataloging public T cell receptors. Rather than using new phenotypic data, the later analysis identified candidate immune exposures from TCR beta sequences and from how often those sequences occurred across donors. Across about 380 genotyped donors of the cohort, an average of about 240,000 unique TCR beta nucleotide sequences per donor were sequenced, and roughly 20% of those sequences were non-productive. All discovery cohort repertoires had been generated using a single sequencing platform. Of the approximately 400 genotyped donors, less than 90% were placed in the genetic ancestry cluster associated with self-reported Caucasian donors. To decide whether each TCR beta V gene segment behaved as functional or pseudogenic, an earlier analysis of some 600 of the donors relied on high-throughput TCR beta sequencing. Approximately 300 gigabases of sequencing data and roughly 81 million unique TCR sequences made up an early release that covered about 640 HLA-typed donors. The T cell repertoires of 666 subjects were profiled by immunosequencing and related to cytomegalovirus serostatus. Along with the roughly 670-subject first cohort, a separate validation cohort of around 120 different subjects was used. Because of strong linkage in the cohort, roughly five DR-DQ haplotypes were treated as single units for association and clustering. A later genetic analysis used genome-wide SNP genotypes for about 60% of the 666 donors, treating that subset as a discovery cohort.

On this clone: Its antigen target is currently unknown. No much larger clone exists at a distance of one base, and base qualities are not known.

In total, roughly 670 healthy bone marrow donors made up the cohort. At the time of sampling, all cohort members were nominally healthy, though unrecorded immune exposures were likely present. The donor tested CMV seronegative and was one of the 352 seronegative cohort members. Every donor gave a peripheral blood sample, and the peripheral blood mononuclear cells from that sample were used for TCR beta sequencing. The Qiagen DNeasy Blood Extraction Kit was used to extract genomic DNA from the blood cell samples. CDR1 and CDR2 were assigned from the germline V gene as LGHNT and FRNRAP. From its cysteine to its phenylalanine, the CDR3 spans 16 amino acids. Kept here is only the CDR3 DNA, which spans 48 bases and is read in frame from base 1. The germline V and J ends show losses of 5 bases and 3 bases respectively, and no gene match explains 12 bases of the junction. Overall study outcomes, separate from this receptor: The presence/absence analyses assumed that sequencing depth was roughly uniform across donors, and that assumption may not be true. A later analysis found that most CMV-associated TCR beta chains appeared HLA-restricted, with HLA associations seemingly driven largely by CMV exposure. Some IMGT-functional V segments, including TRBV6-2 and TRBV6-3, could not be told apart with the 87-base-pair reads, so those segments were excluded. Because some donors lacked HLA typing at each locus, the association tests relied only on the typed subset. In both the original and validation cohorts, the classifier was reported to diagnose cytomegalovirus status with high specificity and sensitivity. Most TCR sequences were seen in very few donors, while some public TCRs were found in many individuals. Only TCR beta chains were sequenced in this cohort, and the absence of alpha or paired-chain data limited detectable features. A later analysis reported that several top co-occurrence clusters appeared linked to parvovirus B19, influenza, CMV and Epstein-Barr virus. A later genetic analysis reported fewer N-insertions in productive TCRs among donors in an Asian-associated ancestry cluster than the roughly 700-donor mean. In an earlier analysis of about 600 of the donors, most TCR beta V segments appeared in productive rearrangements about 87% or about 30% of the time, broadly matching IMGT annotations. Strong co-occurrence of HLA alleles, especially DR and DQ, made assigning TCR associations to individual alleles difficult. An association between a missense DCLRE1C variant and V-gene and J-gene trimming of TCR beta chains was found in a later genetic analysis and replicated in an independent cohort. Linkage disequilibrium might explain the correlated functional status among segregating V segments, but an unknown experimental factor could not be ruled out. According to the authors, the approach could potentially be generalized to other disease states and immunological phenotypes. Specific HLA alleles were associated with roughly 17,000 TCR beta sequences at a false discovery rate of 0.05 in a later analysis. The only immune exposure information available for the cohort was CMV serostatus. A cluster of highly shared sequence variants was judged likely to be a technical artifact of the sequencing pipeline. A later analysis found that TCR association rates varied across HLA loci, with DRB1 alleles showing the most associated TCRs and HLA-C alleles the fewest. A few of the identified cytomegalovirus-associated TCR beta chains were confirmed in vitro to be specific for cytomegalovirus antigens. Because counts were too low, seventeen rarely observed V segments, including chromosome 9 orphons, were excluded from the earlier analysis of fewer than 650 of the donors. The study gave a list of some 150 TCR beta chains associated with cytomegalovirus. In a later analysis, HLA-associated TCR beta chains were found to be more clonally expanded and to have lower generation probabilities than equally common non-associated chains. A further reported finding was that TCR beta sequences accurately predicted the HLA-A and HLA-B alleles for most subjects in the first cohort.

The method was the immunoSEQ multiplex PCR assay. The multiplex PCR relied on a mix of 60 forward primers for TCR Vbeta segments and 13 reverse primers for TCR Jbeta segments. The CDR3 region of rearranged TCR beta genes was amplified from genomic DNA with a multiplex PCR assay. The Illumina HiSeq System was used to sequence the amplified TCR beta libraries as 87-base-pair reads. The authors' pipeline ran thus. Across the 600 to 700 repertoires, a later analysis counted about 81 million unique TCR beta chains, about 10 million of which were shared by at least two donors. A nearest-neighbor algorithm error-corrected the raw reads and collapsed the reads into unique sequences, merging closely related sequences to remove PCR and sequencing errors. Alignment of CDR3 sequences to IMGT reference sequences was used to assign V, D and J gene segments. For a sequence to be retained, a match of at least six nucleotides to both a V gene segment and a J gene segment was required. Rearrangements were classified as productive when the CDR3 lacked stop codons and remained in frame with V and J, and all other rearrangements were classified as non-productive. CDR3 was defined by IMGT convention, running from the second conserved V-encoded cysteine to the conserved J-encoded phenylalanine. In an earlier analysis of approximately 500 of the donors, sequences lacking an unambiguous match to a single V gene segment were excluded. In an earlier analysis of several hundred of the donors, V segments were called functional above 56.7% productive rearrangements and were called segregating when the between-donor standard deviation exceeded 5%. To diagnose cytomegalovirus status from the catalog of TCR beta chain sequences, a statistical classification framework was built. A later analysis assigned V and J genes by comparing TCR nucleotide sequences with IMGT/GENE-DB human TR gene sequences. A later analysis assigned CDR3 sequences and most-parsimonious VDJ recombination scenarios with the TCRdist pipeline. In a later analysis, each TCR beta chain was defined by its CDR3 amino acid sequence together with its V-gene family, and reads without a unique V-gene family were excluded. As a way to deal with suspected cross-contamination and a sequencing artifact, a later analysis dropped 450 to 700 nucleotide sequences that were highly shared and had low generation probability. In a later analysis, a clonal expansion index was calculated for each public chain from normalized within-repertoire ranks of inferred template counts. In a later analysis, generation probabilities were computed with a VDJ recombination model fitted to out-of-frame rearrangements, and the resulting probabilities were checked against IGoR. Hypergeometric tests were used in a later analysis to score TCR-TCR, TCR-HLA and TCR-CMV co-occurrence, with a repertoire-size bias correction applied to the TCR pairs. A later analysis estimated false discovery rates by permuting HLA or CMV assignments 20 times. In a later analysis, co-occurring TCRs were grouped using DBSCAN, and TCRdist sequence similarity was added for clustering within HLA-allele-positive subsets. Repertoires with fewer than 30,000 or more than 120,000 public chains, plus five repertoires with anomalous nucleotide sharing, were excluded from co-occurrence clustering. TCRdb obtained this table from immuneACCESS and retained in-frame rearrangements with V and J assigned. These tables miss some clones; where compared with another copy, unresolved V genes account for less than half of the shortfall, and the remainder is unexplained. The V and J calls and the clone size are those of that table, but D and trimming were determined from the DNA. Present in this sample are over 110,000 clones, almost 80% of which were seen just once. The ten largest clonotypes hold approximately 1% of the sample.

The chain uses TRBV12-5 and TRBJ1-2; a stretch of 7 junction bases matches TRBD1. This clonotype was obtained from a man aged 18-30 years in good health and CMV-seronegative. The sample taken for sequencing was PBMCs. The CDR3: CASGREFPGGHYGYTF. The DNA sequence is as follows: TGTGCTAGTGGTCGTGAGTTTCCAGGGGGACACTATGGCTACACCTTC.